The clone carrying this T cell receptor beta chain has just one count. The source of the sample is a study of blood T cell repertoires in COVID-19. Study-level information: Specimens from acute and convalescent COVID-19 originated in the United States, Italy and Spain.

Generated by immunoSEQ multiplex PCR, the TCRdb table keeps only in-frame clones and is missing some. The table lists about 310,000 clones, 89% of them singletons, with roughly 5.3% in the top ten. V lost 6 bases, J lost 6 bases, and 11 bases stayed unmatched. The germline gives CDR1 SGHRS, CDR2 YFSETQ. The CDR3 covers 16 residues. The sequenced sample consisted of PBMCs or T cells enriched from blood (not recorded which). The gene calls are TRBV5-1 and TRBJ2-1; 11 bases match TRBD1. This clonotype was sampled from a man between 60 and 75 years old who had recovered from COVID-19. CDR3 nucleotide sequence: TGCGCCAGCACCTCGGACAGGGGGCTAATCGGCAATGAGCAGTTCTTC. It translates to CASTSDRGLIGNEQFF. The whole variable domain, filled in from reference TRBV5-1 and TRBJ2-1, reads KAGVTQTPRYLIKTRGQQVTLSCSPISGHRSVSWYQQTPGQGLQFLFEYFSETQRNKGNFPGRFSGRQFSNSRSEMNVSTLELGDSALYLCASTSDRGLIGNEQFFGPGTRLTVL.